The clone carrying this TCR beta chain was detected only a few times. Its antigen is currently unknown. V was pared by 4 bases and J by 7 bases, with 12 bases between. The CDR3 extends over 14 amino acids. Germline CDR1 is SGDLS and CDR2 is YYNGEE. CD45RO/CCR7/CD25/CD127/CD95/CD27 sorting isolated CD4+ naive, central memory, regulatory and stem cell-like memory cells. The data were taken from a study of beta chain features in type 1 diabetes. Regarding the study as a whole: Sampled from patients, naive, central memory and Treg TCRB repertoires appeared more similar than those sampled from healthy donors. Moderate but significant shortening of TCRB CDR3s was recorded in all four CD4+ subsets from Type 1 diabetes patients.

Since all of the isolated RNA was reverse transcribed, expressed TCRB transcripts were what got sequenced. Clones were sequenced by immunoSEQ multiplex PCR, and TCRdb holds only the in-frame ones, with some missing. The table lists approximately 250,000 clones, 9.5% to 13% of them singletons. The chain is built from TRBV9 and TRBJ1-6; tentatively, D is TRBD1 (5 bases). This TCR was sampled from a man under 40 with type 1 diabetes. The specimen sequenced was naive CD4+ T cells from blood. CDR3 DNA: TGTGCCAGCAGCAACCAGGGATTCAATTCACCCCTCCACTTT. Translation gives CASSNQGFNSPLHF.